This T cell receptor beta chain originates from a study of PD-1 blockade in classical Hodgkin lymphoma. Method: immunoSEQ multiplex PCR; TCRdb's copy keeps in-frame clones and lacks some. The data contain 25,000 to 30,000 clones, 89% of them singletons. Remarks on this clone: What it binds is unknown.

Germline CDR1 and CDR2: SNHLY and FYNNEI. The CDR3 runs to 14 residues. Trimming stripped 3 bases from V and 6 bases from J, with 15 bases between. Whole-study results and caveats: Repertoires differed for reasons still undefined, possibly disease activity or prior therapy. According to reports, newly diagnosed patients had lower baseline TCR diversity than healthy donors, and relapsed/refractory patients had lower baseline TCR diversity still.

The time point denotes: newly diagnosed, previously untreated cHL patient sample. CD4+ T cells were purified from thawed PBMCs by magnetic negative selection. PBMCs representing newly diagnosed, untreated classical Hodgkin lymphoma functioned as the comparison. The receptor was derived from a human donor with classical Hodgkin lymphoma. The sequencing sample was made of CD4+ T cells from blood. The chain couples TRBV2 to TRBJ2-7; tentative D call: TRBD2 (6 bases). CDR3 DNA: TGTGCCAGCAGTGAGCGGCAGGGAGGACGCGAGCAGTACTTC. Translation gives CASSERQGGREQYF.